A single sample gave rise to the 28 T cell receptor beta chains below, sequenced in a study of post-analysis software for immune sequencing data. The study's findings and limits: Patients showed TRBV5-6, TRBV5-1 and TRBV20-1 among four to six TRBV segments more frequent than in controls.

No cognate antigen is known for these TCRs. Sequencing libraries made from TCR beta cDNA carried unique molecular identifiers. TCRdb re-analysed the PCR reads in MiXCR, keeping a single row per CDR3 protein. The sample lists 650,000 to 850,000 distinct CDR3 sequences, approximately 50% seen once, with roughly 4.4% in the top ten. Sequencing was carried out using blood. The receptors originated from a girl aged 10-17 years with multiple sclerosis.

The rearrangement joins TRBV5-1 to TRBJ2-3; 11 nucleotides agree with TRBD1. This CDR3 is 15 amino acids long. In germline, CDR1 is SGHRS, CDR2 YFSETQ. With V trimmed by 2 bases and J by 6 bases, 5 bases remained unmatched. CDR3 region: CASSLGGQGADTQYF. The CDR3 nucleotides read TGCGCCAGCAGCTTAGGTGGACAGGGGGCGGATACGCAGTATTTT.

This clonotype was detected a few times. The chain links TRBV5-1 to TRBJ1-2; TRBD1 matches 9 bases. Germline V CDR1 and CDR2: SGHRS, YFSETQ. The CDR3 contains 13 residues. The J segment lost 8 bases and the V segment lost 7 bases, leaving 9 bases of the junction unmatched. CDR3 sequence reads: CASYENRGLGYTF. CDR3 bases: TGCGCCAGCTATGAGAACAGGGGGCTCGGCTACACCTTC. The full variable domain, completed using reference TRBV5-1 and TRBJ1-2, is KAGVTQTPRYLIKTRGQQVTLSCSPISGHRSVSWYQQTPGQGLQFLFEYFSETQRNKGNFPGRFSGRQFSNSRSEMNVSTLELGDSALYLCASYENRGLGYTFGSGTRLTVV.

The CDR3 coding sequence is TGCAGTGCTAGTAGCCCTCGTATCGACTACGAGCAGTACTTC. Its protein is CSASSPRIDYEQYF. The chain links TRBV20-1 to TRBJ2-7; D gene unclear. Trimming removed 3 bases at V and 3 bases at J, with 15 bases between. Germline V gene data show CDR1 as DFQATT and CDR2 as SNEGSKA (reference sequence). The CDR3 contains 14 residues.

V and J are TRBV7-2 and TRBJ2-1, with D perhaps matching TRBD2 (5 bases). The CDR3 is 12 amino acids. Germline loops: CDR1 SGHTA, CDR2 FQGNSA. V dropped 5 bases and J dropped 10 bases, with 12 bases sitting between them. The CDR3 nucleotides are TGTGCCAGCAGCCACTGGACGGGGGAGCAGTTCTTC. This codes for CASSHWTGEQFF. Looking up the rest from reference TRBV7-2 and TRBJ2-1 gives the full variable domain: GAGVSQSPSNKVTEKGKDVELRCDPISGHTALYWYRQSLGQGLEFLIYFQGNSAPDKSGLPSDRFSAERTGGSVSTLTIQRTQQEDSAVYLCASSHWTGEQFFGPGTRLTVL.

This clonotype appeared a few times. This chain connects TRBV20-1 to TRBJ1-1; TRBD1 agrees at 8 bases. The CDR3 totals 14 residues. V was pared by 5 bases and J by 1 base, with 6 bases of the junction left unmatched. CDR1 DFQATT and CDR2 SNEGSKA come from the germline V gene (reference sequence). The CDR3 nucleotides are TGCAGTGCTGTATCAGGGGGCGCGAACACTGAAGCTTTCTTT. It yields the protein CSAVSGGANTEAFF.

Notes on this clonotype: A read error may account for a junction end that differs from germline. The chain carries TRBV19 and TRBJ1-1; possibly TRBD1 for D (5 bases). Germline values: CDR1 LNHDA, CDR2 SQIVND (reference sequence). This CDR3 is 13 amino acids long. This CDR3 is CASRDGRGTDAFF. CDR3 DNA sequence: TGTGCCAGCCGGGATGGTCGGGGCACTGATGCTTTCTTT.

The J gene is TRBJ2-5, the V gene TRBV10-3; unclear D gene. The CDR3 is 15 amino acids. V was pared by 6 bases and J by 1 base, with 15 bases between. The V gene's germline CDR1 is ENHRY and CDR2 SYGVKD. The CDR3: CAISALGPSQETQYF. The CDR3 region has the DNA TGTGCCATCAGCGCTTTGGGCCCATCCCAAGAGACCCAGTACTTC.

About this clonotype: A junction end diverges from the germline sequence, so it may reflect a read error. The chain has TRBV29-1 and TRBJ1-2; possibly TRBD1 for D (6 bases). Germline CDR1 is SQVTM and CDR2 is ANQGSEA. This CDR3 contains 13 residues. CDR3 loop: CSVTGQLGGGSTF. CDR3 DNA: TGCAGCGTGACCGGACAGCTCGGCGGGGGCTCCACCTTC.

This chain links TRBV7-2 with TRBJ2-1, with D possibly being TRBD1 or TRBD2 (6 bases each). The V gene's germline CDR1 is SGHTA and CDR2 FQGNSA. This CDR3 has 14 amino acids. Trimming cost V 3 bases and J 10 bases, with 16 bases left between them. CDR3 protein: CASSFSWGAYEQFF. The CDR3 nucleotides read TGTGCCAGCAGCTTTTCCTGGGGGGCCTACGAGCAGTTCTTC.

The gene calls are TRBV5-5 and TRBJ2-5; TRBD2 agrees at 8 bases. Per germline, CDR1 SGHKS and CDR2 YYEKEE (reference sequence). The CDR3 totals 17 residues. Germline trimming cut 0 bases from V and 0 bases from J; bases unmatched to any gene: 7. In DNA form, the CDR3 reads TGTGCCAGCAGCTTGGACGGTAGCGGGGAAAACCAAGAGACCCAGTACTTC. It codes for CASSLDGSGENQETQYF. Drawing the rest from reference TRBV5-5 and TRBJ2-5, the complete variable domain is DAGVTQSPTHLIKTRGQQVTLRCSPISGHKSVSWYQQVLGQGPQFIFQYYEKEERGRGNFPDRFSARQFPNYSSELNVNALLLGDSALYLCASSLDGSGENQETQYFGPGTRLLVL.

The chain links TRBV4-1 to TRBJ2-2, with D possibly matching TRBD1 (5 bases). The V and J ends lost 2 bases and 3 bases respectively, with 10 bases between them. CDR1 and CDR2 from the germline V gene are MGHRA and YSYEKL. This CDR3 region has 15 residues. CDR3 nucleotide sequence: TGCGCCAGCAGCCAACCCGTAGGGGACACCGGGGAGCTGTTTTTT. Translating it yields CASSQPVGDTGELFF.

This chain uses TRBV29-1 with TRBJ2-7, with 7 bases identical to TRBD1. From germline, CDR1 is SQVTM and CDR2 ANQGSEA. The CDR3 runs to 12 residues. J gave up 3 bases and V 6 bases, and 5 bases lay outside the gene matches. The CDR3 nucleotides are TGCAGCGTCCTGAGGACAGGCTACGAGCAGTACTTC. Protein sequence: CSVLRTGYEQYF.

This clonotype appeared a single time. The chain joins TRBV15 to TRBJ1-5; D is unresolved. V shed 5 bases and J shed 0 bases, with 17 bases lying between them. The germline V gene encodes CDR1 LNHNV and CDR2 YYDKDF (reference sequence). This CDR3 comprises 17 residues. CDR3 loop: CATSEGHRAGSNQPQHF. CDR3 in DNA: TGTGCCACCAGCGAAGGTCACAGAGCAGGTAGCAATCAGCCCCAGCATTTT.

The chain has TRBV12-3 or TRBV12-4 and TRBJ2-3; tentative D call: TRBD2 (6 bases). This CDR3 is 16 amino acids long. V dropped 2 bases and J dropped 4 bases, with 16 bases sitting between them. CDR3 protein: CASSLPGGAFADTQYF. The DNA for the CDR3 is TGTGCCAGCAGTTTACCCGGGGGTGCGTTTGCAGATACGCAGTATTTT.

There are a few counts of this clonotype. The chain is built from TRBV3-1 and TRBJ1-5, with a possible D match to TRBD1 (5 bases). Germline CDR1 reads LGHDT; CDR2 reads YNNKEL (reference sequence). The CDR3 length is 15 residues. Trimming pared 1 base from V and 2 bases from J, leaving 9 bases between. The DNA of the CDR3 is TGTGCCAGCAGCCAAGCTCAGGGAGGCAATCAGCCCCAGCATTTT. The encoded protein is CASSQAQGGNQPQHF.

J is TRBJ1-1 and V is TRBV12-3 or TRBV12-4, with D possibly being TRBD1 (6 bases). V lost 6 bases, J lost 0 bases, and 14 bases lay in between. The CDR3 contains 15 residues. This chain's CDR3 is CASREDRSMNTEAFF. CDR3 nucleotides: TGTGCCAGCAGAGAGGACAGATCCATGAACACTGAAGCTTTCTTT.

The V call is TRBV15, the J call TRBJ2-4, with TRBD2 matching 14 bases. The germline V gene encodes CDR1 LNHNV and CDR2 YYDKDF (reference sequence). J lost 1 base, V lost 3 bases, and 8 bases had no gene match. The CDR3 is 19 residues long. The CDR3 nucleotides are TGTGCCACCAGCAGGGGGACTAGCGGGAGAGGGGTGGCCAAAAACATTCAGTACTTC. This encodes CATSRGTSGRGVAKNIQYF.

In its sample, this clonotype was seen a few times. The V gene is TRBV7-6, the J gene TRBJ2-7; unclear D gene. This CDR3 region has 15 residues. The germline V gene has CDR1 SGHVS and CDR2 FNYEAQ. Trimming shortened V by 1 base and J by 0 bases, and 10 bases separated the two germline ends. CDR3: CASSLEGPVSYEQYF. CDR3 bases: TGTGCCAGCAGCTTAGAAGGTCCCGTCTCCTACGAGCAGTACTTC. Full variable domain (remainder filled in from reference TRBV7-6 and TRBJ2-7): GAGVSQSPRYKVTKRGQDVALRCDPISGHVSLYWYRQALGQGPEFLTYFNYEAQQDKSGLPNDRFSAERPEGSISTLTIQRTEQRDSAMYRCASSLEGPVSYEQYFGPGTRLTVT.

Regarding this clonotype: The junction departs from the called germline gene at one end, perhaps through a read error. The chain couples TRBV5-1 to TRBJ2-6, with TRBD1 identical over 9 bases. The germline V gene encodes CDR1 SGHRS and CDR2 YFSETQ. This CDR3 contains 18 residues. For the CDR3, the DNA is TGCACCAGCAGCTTTCTGGGACAGGGCCGCCCTGGGGCCAACGTCCTGACTTTC. Protein product: CTSSFLGQGRPGANVLTF.

This rearrangement joins TRBV14 to TRBJ2-7; D remains ambiguous. The V and J ends lost 1 base and 3 bases respectively, with 7 bases between them. This CDR3 has 13 amino acids. CDR1 is SGHDN, CDR2 FVKESK, per germline. The CDR3 DNA sequence: TGTGCCAGCAGCCAAGTGGCAGACTACGAGCAGTACTTC. It codes for CASSQVADYEQYF. Drawing the rest from reference TRBV14 and TRBJ2-7, the complete variable domain is EAGVTQFPSHSVIEKGQTVTLRCDPISGHDNLYWYRRVMGKEIKFLLHFVKESKQDESGMPNNRFLAERTGGTYSTLKVQPAELEDSGVYFCASSQVADYEQYFGPGTRLTVT.

This chain uses TRBV27 with TRBJ1-2; D is possibly TRBD1 (5 bases). The V end lost 6 bases, the J end lost 0 bases, and 20 bases lay between the germline ends. Germline V CDR1 and CDR2: MNHEY, SMNVEV (reference sequence). The CDR3 is 17 residues long. The CDR3 is CASSSHTPRAANYGYTF. CDR3 in DNA: TGTGCCAGCAGCTCACACACCCCCAGGGCAGCTAACTATGGCTACACCTTC.

This clonotype was detected only a few times. The chain has TRBV29-1 and TRBJ1-1; D not certain. The CDR3 consists of 14 residues. CDR1 and CDR2 (germline): SQVTM, ANQGSEA. With 6 bases removed from V and 1 base from J, the gap between germline ends came to 15 bases. CDR3 region: CSVSGLPRNTEAFF. Written as DNA, the CDR3 is TGCAGCGTCTCCGGCCTCCCTAGGAACACTGAAGCTTTCTTT.

Only a few counts were recorded for this clonotype. The chain joins TRBV5-6 to TRBJ1-2; perhaps TRBD1 as D (6 bases). V gave up 0 bases and J gave up 6 bases, with 6 bases separating them. The CDR3 contains 12 residues. Germline CDR1 is SGHDT and CDR2 is YYEEEE. For the CDR3, the DNA is TGTGCCAGCAGCTTGGGACAGGATGGCTACACCTTC. This encodes CASSLGQDGYTF.

This clonotype has more than one count but fewer than ten. The CDR3 DNA follows: TGTGCCAGCAGCCGACAGGAACTAAGCACAGATACGCAGTATTTT. This gives the protein CASSRQELSTDTQYF. V is TRBV5-6 and J is TRBJ2-3; TRBD1 might be the D (6 bases). This CDR3 has 15 amino acids. Germline loops: CDR1 SGHDT, CDR2 YYEEEE. V was shortened by 4 bases and J by 0 bases, with 12 bases between the two germline ends.

V gene TRBV29-1 combines with J gene TRBJ2-3, with a weak D call TRBD2 (5 bases). The V gene's germline CDR1 is SQVTM and CDR2 ANQGSEA. The V gene lost 8 bases and the J gene lost 3 bases, with 15 bases spanning the gap. This CDR3 is built from 13 residues. CDR3 nucleotide sequence: TGCAGCCCCCGGGGTAGCGTGACAGATACGCAGTATTTT. Amino acids: CSPRGSVTDTQYF.

This chain links TRBV20-1 with TRBJ2-3, with 13 bases that match TRBD2. Germline V gene sequence: CDR1 DFQATT, CDR2 SNEGSKA (reference sequence). This CDR3 has 15 residues. Trimming cost V 4 bases and J 3 bases; bases outside gene matches: 4. CDR3 amino acids: CSAKTSGGPTDTQYF. CDR3 nucleotide sequence: TGCAGTGCTAAGACTAGCGGGGGGCCAACAGATACGCAGTATTTT.

V usage is TRBV5-5 and J usage is TRBJ2-7; no clear D. The DNA end is more similar to TRBJ2-5, so the J call may be wrong. CDR1 is SGHKS, CDR2 YYEKEE, per germline (reference sequence). CDR3 length: 13 residues. CDR3 coding DNA: TGTGCCAGCAGCTTGATTATTGGAGAGACCCAGTACTTC. This codes for CASSLIIGETQYF.

CDR3 coding DNA: TGTGCCAGCAGGAGTAGCGGGAGTGGTGATACGCAGTATTTT. This sequence encodes CASRSSGSGDTQYF. The V and J genes are TRBV6-5 and TRBJ2-3; 9 nucleotides agree with TRBD2. Germline CDR1 MNHEY, CDR2 SVGAGI. This CDR3 has 14 amino acids. Trimming at V came to 6 bases and at J to 6 bases, leaving 7 bases not matched to a gene.